The sequence of this T cell receptor (beta chain) was determined in a study of response to subunit inactivated influenza vaccine. The junction had 6 bases not matched to a gene; V was cut back by 4 bases and J by 10 bases. Germline CDR1 is KGHDR and CDR2 is SFDVKD. The CDR3 covers 12 residues. TCRdb re-called the RT-PCR reads with MiXCR, one entry per CDR3 protein. The sample includes approximately 700,000 distinct CDR3 sequences, around 16% of them seen just once. The chain recombines TRBV24-1 with TRBJ2-7; 7 nucleotides align to TRBD1. The source was PBMCs from blood, collected roughly 12 days after vaccination. This TCR was sampled from a man aged 45-60 years who received an inactivated influenza vaccine. In nucleotides, the CDR3 is TGTGCCACCAGTGACTCTGGACAGGACCAGTACTTC. It translates to CATSDSGQDQYF.